These 26 T cell receptor beta chains were sequenced from one sample in a study of blood T cells in healthy people across ages (dated by TCRdb to between 2014 and 2016). Receptor libraries were prepared by 5' RACE. TCRdb records Illumina HiSeq 2500 as the sequencer. A second PCR of about 6 to 11 cycles was performed with a sample-barcoded 5' primer and a J-beta primer mix. TCRdb reanalyzed the raw reads on its own, using fastp at Q25 for trimming and MiXCR for clone calling, and kept in-frame beta chains. Rows with one shared CDR3 protein collapse into an entry with the most common genes and DNA. In all, the sample holds 550,000 to 600,000 distinct CDR3 sequences, and approximately 25% of those were seen once. The ten largest clonotypes hold approximately 18% of the sample. Specimen: blood. All receptors derive from a woman aged 70 to 79 in good health.

The chain links TRBV5-1 to TRBJ1-2; D is unclear. The CDR3 contains 13 residues. Trimming removed 1 base at V and 3 bases at J, with 7 bases between. CDR1 is SGHRS, CDR2 YFSETQ, per germline. The CDR3 reads CASSLRNDYGYTF. In DNA, the CDR3 is TGCGCCAGCAGCTTGAGGAATGACTATGGCTACACCTTC. The whole variable domain, filled in from reference TRBV5-1 and TRBJ1-2, reads KAGVTQTPRYLIKTRGQQVTLSCSPISGHRSVSWYQQTPGQGLQFLFEYFSETQRNKGNFPGRFSGRQFSNSRSEMNVSTLELGDSALYLCASSLRNDYGYTFGSGTRLTVV.

The chain carries TRBV20-1 and TRBJ2-5; D is possibly TRBD1 (6 bases). The end of the DNA fits TRBJ2-7 better, so the J call may be wrong. Germline V gene sequence: CDR1 DFQATT, CDR2 SNEGSKA (reference sequence). This CDR3 comprises 13 residues. CDR3 sequence (DNA): TGCAGTGCTAGACGGGACAACTCCTACGAGCAGTACTTC. This codes for CSARRDNSYEQYF.

This chain uses TRBV12-5 with TRBJ2-3, with 8 bases aligning to TRBD2. After removal of 8 bases from V and 7 bases from J, the junction contained 8 bases not matched to a gene. Germline CDR1 reads LGHNT; CDR2 reads FRNRAP. The CDR3 contains 13 residues. The CDR3 nucleotides are TGTGCTAGTTGGGCGGGGGGTATAAATACGCAGTATTTT. It yields the protein CASWAGGINTQYF.

There are many counts of this clonotype. This chain connects TRBV7-2 to TRBJ1-1; tentative D call: TRBD1 (5 bases). This CDR3 contains 11 residues. Germline V gene sequence: CDR1 SGHTA, CDR2 FQGNSA. Deletions cut 2 bases from V and 7 bases from J, with 5 bases between. The CDR3, as DNA: TGTGCCAGCAGCTTAACAGGTGAAGCTTTCTTT. Translating it yields CASSLTGEAFF.

This clonotype was detected a few times. V is TRBV5-1 and J is TRBJ1-2, with D unresolved. The V gene's germline CDR1 is SGHRS and CDR2 YFSETQ. V was pared by 4 bases and J by 4 bases, with 17 bases between. The CDR3 loop spans 15 amino acids. The CDR3 sequence is CASSTRTDFAYGYTF. The CDR3 coding sequence is TGCGCCAGCAGCACACGGACGGATTTTGCCTATGGCTACACCTTC.

This clonotype has at least ten counts. V and J are TRBV9 and TRBJ2-5; D is possibly TRBD1 (5 bases). Germline values: CDR1 SGDLS, CDR2 YYNGEE. The length of the CDR3 is 15 residues. The V gene lost 4 bases and the J gene lost 5 bases, with 18 bases spanning the gap. CDR3 sequence: CASSTTSQGAETQYF. In DNA form, the CDR3 reads TGTGCCAGCAGCACCACCTCTCAAGGGGCGGAGACCCAGTACTTC.

The genes are TRBV21-1 and TRBJ2-4; the table gives TRBD1 as D, unverified against the DNA. TRBV21-1 is labeled a pseudogene. There are 17 residues in the CDR3. The CDR3 coding sequence is TGTGCCAGCAGCAAGCTCCCAGGGGGCCGGGGCAAAAACATTCAGTACTTC. Translated, it gives CASSKLPGGRGKNIQYF.

The V and J genes are TRBV10-3 and TRBJ2-1; D is unclear. CDR1 and CDR2 (germline): ENHRY, SYGVKD. The CDR3 spans 13 residues. Trimming stripped 7 bases from V and 4 bases from J, with 11 bases between. The CDR3 nucleotides are TGTGCCATCACCAGAGGAGAGTACAATGAGCAGTTCTTC. Its translation is CAITRGEYNEQFF.

The chain couples TRBV12-3 or TRBV12-4 to TRBJ1-4; 11 positions match TRBD1. The CDR3 is 16 residues long. CDR3 sequence: CGGDRGKEVANEKLFF. CDR3 DNA: TGTGGGGGGGACAGGGGGAAAGAGGTAGCTAATGAAAAACTGTTTTTT.

J is TRBJ1-2 and V is TRBV9; D not resolved. The germline V gene has CDR1 SGDLS and CDR2 YYNGEE. The CDR3 has 14 amino acids. V was shortened by 0 bases and J by 8 bases, with 14 bases between the two germline ends. CDR3 DNA: TGTGCCAGCAGCGTAGAGGCCTCCGGTGTGGGCTACACCTTC. Its translation: CASSVEASGVGYTF. Full variable domain (outside the CDR3, taken from reference TRBV9 and TRBJ1-2): DSGVTQTPKHLITATGQRVTLRCSPRSGDLSVYWYQQSLDQGLQFLIQYYNGEERAKGNILERFSAQQFPDLHSELNLSSLELGDSALYFCASSVEASGVGYTFGSGTRLTVV.

The genes are TRBV19 and TRBJ1-5, with D possibly matching TRBD1 (5 bases). The CDR3 is made up of 15 amino acids. From germline, CDR1 is LNHDA and CDR2 SQIVND (reference sequence). Between the trimmed V and J ends, which lost 7 bases and 7 bases, there was a span of 20 bases. The DNA of the CDR3 is TGTGCCAGTACCGTATTAGGCGAGGGACGGCAGCCCCAGCATTTT. It translates to CASTVLGEGRQPQHF. The variable domain in full, completed from reference TRBV19 and TRBJ1-5, reads DGGITQSPKYLFRKEGQNVTLSCEQNLNHDAMYWYRQDPGQGLRLIYYSQIVNDFQKGDIAEGYSVSREKKESFPLTVTSAQKNPTAFYLCASTVLGEGRQPQHFGDGTRLSIL.

The V call is TRBV30, the J call TRBJ1-1; D not certain. CDR3 length: 14 amino acids. The V gene's germline CDR1 is GTSNPN and CDR2 SVGIG (reference sequence). V shed 1 base and J shed 5 bases, with 14 bases lying between them. The CDR3 region has the DNA TGTGCCTGGAGTGCTTGTGACTACGGAACTGAAGCTTTCTTT. Protein sequence: CAWSACDYGTEAFF.

This chain links TRBV20-1 with TRBJ1-5; the D gene is possibly TRBD1 (5 bases). The CDR3 consists of 17 residues. The V end was cut by 1 base, the J end by 6 bases, with 22 bases between. CDR1 is DFQATT and CDR2 is SNEGSKA in the germline V gene (reference sequence). CDR3 DNA sequence: TGCAGTGCTAGAGGCCCCGTGTCAGGGACCCTGAGTCAGCCCCAGCATTTT. It specifies CSARGPVSGTLSQPQHF.

The V and J genes are TRBV12-3 or TRBV12-4 and TRBJ1-2, with unresolved D. The CDR3 extends over 13 amino acids. V was trimmed by 5 bases and J by 4 bases, leaving 11 bases between them. The CDR3 reads CASSLGSIYGYTF. The CDR3, as DNA: TGTGCCAGCAGTCTCGGCAGTATCTATGGCTACACCTTC.

This rearrangement joins TRBV6-1 to TRBJ1-3; TRBD1 agrees at 8 bases. The CDR3 has 14 residues. The V and J ends lost 8 bases and 3 bases, in that order; junction bases with no gene match: 6. Germline CDR1 is MNHNS and CDR2 is SASEGT. The CDR3 DNA follows: TGTGCCAGCCGGTATGGACAGGGTGGAAACACCATATATTTT. Translating it yields CASRYGQGGNTIYF.

This clonotype has just a few counts. This chain links TRBV3-1 with TRBJ2-7; D is ambiguous. CDR3 length: 12 amino acids. Trimming pared 0 bases from V and 5 bases from J, leaving 5 bases between. Germline V gene sequence: CDR1 LGHDT, CDR2 YNNKEL (reference sequence). CDR3 in DNA: TGTGCCAGCAGCCAAGATAGGCACGAGCAGTACTTC. Translated, it gives CASSQDRHEQYF.

There are a few counts of this clonotype. The chain has TRBV10-3 and TRBJ2-1; D gene unclear. CDR1 and CDR2 from the germline V gene are ENHRY and SYGVKD. The CDR3 sequence is 12 residues long. V gave up 3 bases and J gave up 8 bases, with 8 bases separating them. The CDR3 loop reads CAISDSPYEQFF. The CDR3 region has the DNA TGTGCCATCAGTGATTCCCCCTATGAGCAGTTCTTC.

The rearrangement joins TRBV7-2 to TRBJ1-2; a possible D gene is TRBD1 (5 bases). This CDR3 is 14 amino acids long. Trimming stripped 3 bases from V and 4 bases from J, with 12 bases between. The germline V gene encodes CDR1 SGHTA and CDR2 FQGNSA. CDR3 residues: CASSFAGVPYGYTF. The CDR3 DNA reads as TGTGCCAGCAGCTTCGCGGGGGTTCCCTATGGCTACACCTTC.

J is TRBJ1-1 and V is TRBV6-5; no clear D. The germline V gene has CDR1 MNHEY and CDR2 SVGAGI. V was trimmed by 3 bases and J by 1 base, leaving 12 bases between them. The CDR3 totals 15 residues. DNA of the CDR3: TGTGCCAGCAGTTATGGCCGGTCAGGGAACACTGAAGCTTTCTTT. Its translation is CASSYGRSGNTEAFF.

The V and J genes are TRBV3-1 and TRBJ1-1; D gene ambiguous. This CDR3 comprises 12 residues. Germline loops: CDR1 LGHDT, CDR2 YNNKEL (reference sequence). Trimming removed 2 bases from V and 11 bases from J, with 12 bases in between. The CDR3, as DNA: TGTGCCAGCAGCCAAACGGCCAGAGTTGCTTTCTTT. Translating gives CASSQTARVAFF.

Details on this clonotype: One end of the junction fails to match germline, which may point to a read error. The V gene is TRBV7-3, the J gene TRBJ1-2, with 10 bases identical to TRBD1. CDR1 and CDR2 from the germline V gene are SGHTA and FQGTGA. The CDR3 spans 16 residues. CDR3 residues: CASGQTRTGGLKGCTF. CDR3 nucleotide sequence: TGTGCCAGCGGACAGACCAGGACAGGGGGTTTGAAGGGCTGCACCTTC.

Details on this clonotype: One junction end disagrees with the germline gene, perhaps due to a read error. The chain is built from TRBV20-1 and TRBJ2-5; D remains ambiguous. The length of the CDR3 is 11 residues. CDR1 and CDR2 (germline): DFQATT, SNEGSKA (reference sequence). CDR3 in amino acids: CSAIWGETQYF. The CDR3 DNA is TGCAGCGCTATATGGGGAGAGACCCAGTACTTC.

This clonotype showed up just a few times. This chain connects TRBV29-1 to TRBJ2-5, with TRBD1 matching over 9 bases. From germline, CDR1 is SQVTM and CDR2 ANQGSEA. With 6 bases clipped from V and 9 bases from J, the junction kept 11 bases outside the gene matches. There are 13 residues in the CDR3. CDR3 protein: CSVAGTGMEAQYF. CDR3 DNA sequence: TGCAGCGTAGCCGGGACAGGGATGGAGGCCCAGTACTTC.

This chain joins TRBV7-2 and TRBJ1-1; D is unclear. This CDR3 region has 13 residues. Germline V CDR1 and CDR2: SGHTA, FQGNSA. V was trimmed by 6 bases and J by 1 base, leaving 9 bases between them. CDR3 sequence reads: CASSSRSNTEAFF. The CDR3 DNA reads TGTGCCAGCAGTTCCAGGTCGAACACTGAAGCTTTCTTT. Filled out from reference TRBV7-2 and TRBJ1-1, the complete variable domain reads GAGVSQSPSNKVTEKGKDVELRCDPISGHTALYWYRQSLGQGLEFLIYFQGNSAPDKSGLPSDRFSAERTGGSVSTLTIQRTQQEDSAVYLCASSSRSNTEAFFGQGTRLTVV.

This chain joins TRBV20-1 and TRBJ2-7; D gene ambiguous. Trimming pared 1 base from V and 7 bases from J, leaving 14 bases between. Per the germline V gene, CDR1 is DFQATT and CDR2 is SNEGSKA (reference sequence). This CDR3 has 13 residues. The CDR3 DNA reads as TGCAGTGCTAGAGTCTTAGCTTTGGGTGAGCAGTACTTC. Amino acids: CSARVLALGEQYF.

The chain combines TRBV7-2 with TRBJ2-3; TRBD2 matches 7 bases. The J segment lost 3 bases and the V segment lost 3 bases, leaving 24 bases of the junction unmatched. Per germline, CDR1 SGHTA and CDR2 FQGNSA. The CDR3 spans 21 residues. The CDR3 bases are TGTGCCAGCAGCTTCAGCGCGGGATTTAAGCGGGGTCCTACCCGTACAGATACGCAGTATTTT. This translates into CASSFSAGFKRGPTRTDTQYF.